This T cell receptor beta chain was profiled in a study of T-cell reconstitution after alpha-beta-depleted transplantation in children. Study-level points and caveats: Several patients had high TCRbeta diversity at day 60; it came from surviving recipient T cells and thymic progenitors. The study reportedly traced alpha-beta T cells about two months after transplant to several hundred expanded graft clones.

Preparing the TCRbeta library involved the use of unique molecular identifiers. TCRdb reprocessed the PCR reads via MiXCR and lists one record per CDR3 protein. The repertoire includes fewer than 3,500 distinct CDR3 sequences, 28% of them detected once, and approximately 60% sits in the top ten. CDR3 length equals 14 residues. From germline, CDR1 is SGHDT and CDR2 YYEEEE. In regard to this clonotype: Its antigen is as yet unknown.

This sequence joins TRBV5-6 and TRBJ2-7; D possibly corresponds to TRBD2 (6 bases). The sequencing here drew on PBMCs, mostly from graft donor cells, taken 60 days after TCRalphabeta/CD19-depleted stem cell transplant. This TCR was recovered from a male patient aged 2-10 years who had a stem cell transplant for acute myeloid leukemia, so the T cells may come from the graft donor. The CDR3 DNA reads TGTGCCAGCAGCCCCGGGGGAATCTCCTGCGAGCAGTACGTC. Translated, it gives CASSPGGISCEQYV.